This T cell receptor (beta chain) was captured in a study of T cell repertoires in aging, cancer and after chemotherapy. In the study overall: The whole study produced a dataset of some 9 million TCR reads. The study's findings and limits: Age-matched healthy donors had significantly more diverse, less clonal blood TCR repertoires than untreated cancer patients. In healthy donors, age-related TCR diversity loss mainly reflected lost richness.

Rearranged V-D-J TRB sequences were amplified with a mixed TRB-A/B primer pool. From the multiplex PCR reads, TCRdb called clonotypes with MiXCR, one entry per CDR3 protein. Seen here are 490 or so distinct CDR3 sequences, 30% to 45% observed once, and the top ten hold 19%. TCR beta rearrangements were amplified from peripheral blood genomic DNA. By its share, this clonotype is large (0.1 to 1%). No antigen is known for it. The sample was blood. This receptor was taken from a human donor with a solid tumor.

CDR3 nucleotide sequence: TGTGCCAGCAGCGGACAGGGGAAGGGCTATGGCTACACCTTC. It translates to CASSGQGKGYGYTF. The gene calls are TRBV27 and TRBJ1-2; 9 nucleotides match TRBD1. The junction had 6 bases not matched to a gene; V was cut back by 6 bases and J by 4 bases. The CDR3 is 14 amino acids. Germline V CDR1 and CDR2: MNHEY, SMNVEV (reference sequence).